This record concerns one T cell receptor beta chain sequence. These data belong to a study of early T cells in non-severe SARS-CoV-2 infection. Study information: Unsorted whole-blood RNA was sequenced in bulk, leaving chains unpaired.

In the library, individual cDNA molecules carried attached unique molecular identifiers. MiXCR, run by TCRdb on the 5' RACE reads, gives a single entry per CDR3 protein. The sample consists of around 92,000 distinct CDR3 sequences, approximately 10% of them appearing once. The CDR3 has 15 amino acids. V was pared by 0 bases and J by 0 bases, with 8 bases between. Germline V gene sequence: CDR1 MNHEY, CDR2 SVGAGI. V and J are TRBV6-5 and TRBJ1-1, with D perhaps matching TRBD1 (6 bases). The sequence was obtained from an adult who was a healthcare worker with PCR-confirmed SARS-CoV-2 infection or an uninfected control (not recorded which). The sample was whole blood. The CDR3 reads CASSYSRDMNTEAFF. The CDR3 DNA is TGTGCCAGCAGTTACTCCAGGGACATGAACACTGAAGCTTTCTTT.